Only one count was recorded for the clone carrying this TCR beta chain. With V trimmed by 6 bases and J by 4 bases, 12 bases remained unmatched. Germline CDR1 SQVTM, CDR2 ANQGSEA. The length of the CDR3 is 14 residues. These data come from a study of blood T cell repertoires in COVID-19. Study context: The United States, Italy and Spain supplied acute and convalescent COVID-19 samples. PBMCs, B-cell-depleted T cells, or T cells were the source of the cDNA or gDNA that made up the material.

Data came from immunoSEQ multiplex PCR; TCRdb stores just in-frame clones and leaves some out. Among about 180,000 clones, 86% were seen once, and the ten largest hold about 8.6%. Participants were aged about 18 to 100 years from 20 to 30 US areas. In assigning cohorts, the study relied on participant-reported clinical history. The TCR originated in a woman between 25 and 40 years old who had recovered from COVID-19. Sequencing was performed on PBMCs or T cells enriched from blood (not recorded which). The chain is built from TRBV29-1 and TRBJ2-7, with TRBD2 matching 7 bases. In DNA, the CDR3 is TGCAGCGTCCACGGAGGGGCTAGCGGTTACGAGCAGTACTTC. This sequence encodes CSVHGGASGYEQYF.